This TCR beta chain was recorded in a study of blood T cell repertoires in COVID-19. About the research overall: COVID-19 samples, acute and convalescent, were from the United States, Italy and Spain. T cells, B-cell-depleted T cells, or PBMCs supplied cDNA or gDNA.

V lost 11 bases, J lost 1 base, and 16 bases stayed unmatched. Looked up from germline, CDR1 is SEHNR and CDR2 is FQNEAQ (reference sequence). There are 17 residues in the CDR3. Original methodology: Researchers report that nucleated cell counts were estimated from reference gene primer amplification. Method: immunoSEQ multiplex PCR; TCRdb's copy keeps in-frame clones and lacks some. D and trimming were read from the DNA, whereas the V and J calls and clone size are those reported in that table. The table shows more than 100,000 clones, with over 80% occurring only once. Sequenced: peripheral blood. V gene TRBV7-9 combines with J gene TRBJ1-1; 10 positions match TRBD1. This clonotype originated in a woman in her seventies with acute or convalescent COVID-19. CDR3 nucleotides: TGTGCCGGACAATCCGGGACAGGGGTTTCTCGGAACACTGAAGCTTTCTTT. This encodes CAGQSGTGVSRNTEAFF.